This TCR beta chain was obtained from a study of T cells in Graves' hyperthyroidism and ophthalmopathy. Across the study: Once the initial diagnosis was made, peripheral blood was obtained before any treatment.

There were TCR beta CDR3 regions amplified from RNA transcripts. HTBI primers were employed in a first-round RT-PCR of the TCR CDR3. MiXCR, applied by TCRdb to the multiplex PCR reads, yields one record per CDR3 protein. The sample lists some 600,000 distinct CDR3 sequences, roughly 13% occurring once. This clonotype was detected many times. Its antigen is unidentified. Germline assignment: CDR1 SGHTA and CDR2 FQGNSA. V was trimmed by 4 bases and J by 3 bases, leaving 10 bases between them. This CDR3 has 13 residues. Study-level findings and limits: Expanded thyroid clonotypes (above 0.001) were mostly also found in blood.

Source material: blood. The chain employs TRBV7-2 and TRBJ2-7, with D perhaps TRBD1 (5 bases). This receptor was identified in a woman in her thirties with Graves' hyperthyroidism that later progressed to Graves' ophthalmopathy. CDR3 nucleotide sequence: TGTGCCAGCAGCTCTGGACACTTCTACGAGCAGTACTTC. As protein: CASSSGHFYEQYF.